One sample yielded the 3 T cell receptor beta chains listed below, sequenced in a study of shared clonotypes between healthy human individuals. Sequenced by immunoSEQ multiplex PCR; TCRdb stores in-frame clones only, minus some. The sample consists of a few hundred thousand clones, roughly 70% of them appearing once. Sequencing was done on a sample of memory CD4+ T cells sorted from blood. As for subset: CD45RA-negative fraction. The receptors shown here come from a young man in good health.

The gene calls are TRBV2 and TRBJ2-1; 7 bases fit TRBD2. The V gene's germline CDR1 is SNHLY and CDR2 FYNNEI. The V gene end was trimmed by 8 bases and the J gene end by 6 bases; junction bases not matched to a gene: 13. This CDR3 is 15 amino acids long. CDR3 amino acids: CASWGGTRLANEQFF. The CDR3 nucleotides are TGTGCCAGCTGGGGAGGGACCAGGTTGGCCAATGAGCAGTTCTTC. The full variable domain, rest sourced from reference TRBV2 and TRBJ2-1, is EPEVTQTPSHQVTQMGQEVILRCVPISNHLYFYWYRQILGQKVEFLVSFYNNEISEKSEIFDDQFSVERPDGSNFTLKIRSTKLEDSAMYFCASWGGTRLANEQFFGPGTRLTVL.

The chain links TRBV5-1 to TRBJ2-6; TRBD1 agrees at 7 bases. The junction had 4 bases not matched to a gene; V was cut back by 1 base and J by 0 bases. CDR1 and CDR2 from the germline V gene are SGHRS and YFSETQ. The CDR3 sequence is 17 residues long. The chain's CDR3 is CASSLRTGDSGANVLTF. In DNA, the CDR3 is TGCGCCAGCAGCTTGCGGACAGGAGACTCTGGGGCCAACGTCCTGACTTTC.

For the CDR3, the DNA is TGCGCCAGCAGCCAACCTCCCAGGGGGAACTACGAGCAGTACTTC. Its translation: CASSQPPRGNYEQYF. This chain links TRBV4-1 with TRBJ2-7, with 7 bases matching TRBD1. Unmatched junction bases numbered 7, after V lost 2 bases and J lost 3 bases. CDR1 MGHRA and CDR2 YSYEKL come from the germline V gene. The CDR3 totals 15 residues.